Listed below are T cell receptor beta chains from one sample, sequenced in a study. Method: immunoSEQ multiplex PCR; TCRdb's copy keeps in-frame clones and lacks some. Of some 70,000 clones in the sample, around 95% were seen once. Sequencing input: PBMCs. The receptors here all came from a man aged 40-49 years with rheumatoid arthritis. Each CDR3 is given without its conserved first and last residue. The D gene is left open where the match is weak. Rows may omit the clone size; those that give it use once, few, many or a size class.

CDR3aa: AWRRTVSGNTIY; abundance: -; d_gene: -; j_gene: TRBJ1-3; v_gene: TRBV30
CDR3aa: ASSQDGAGGNQPQH; abundance: -; d_gene: -; j_gene: TRBJ1-5; v_gene: TRBV4-3
CDR3aa: ASSSAGELF; abundance: -; d_gene: -; j_gene: TRBJ2-2; v_gene: TRBV5-1
CDR3aa: ASSGTSGAYEQY; abundance: once; d_gene: TRBD2; j_gene: TRBJ2-7; v_gene: TRBV5-5
CDR3aa: ASSGTGGVEQF; abundance: -; d_gene: TRBD1; j_gene: TRBJ2-1; v_gene: TRBV19
CDR3aa: ASSEERQGAWAGQPQH; abundance: -; d_gene: -; j_gene: TRBJ1-5; v_gene: TRBV6-1
CDR3aa: ASSSNYGTEAF; abundance: -; d_gene: -; j_gene: TRBJ1-1; v_gene: TRBV6-5
CDR3aa: ATSDVGQGYGYT; abundance: -; d_gene: TRBD1; j_gene: TRBJ1-2; v_gene: TRBV24-1
CDR3aa: ASSEFNRGYIEAF; abundance: -; d_gene: TRBD1; j_gene: TRBJ1-1; v_gene: TRBV25-1
CDR3aa: ASRVTGWGTEAF; abundance: -; d_gene: TRBD1; j_gene: TRBJ1-1; v_gene: TRBV4-1
CDR3aa: ASSLETGYLTGANVLT; abundance: -; d_gene: TRBD1; j_gene: TRBJ2-6; v_gene: TRBV5-1
CDR3aa: ASSQGLNSADSYEQY; abundance: -; d_gene: -; j_gene: TRBJ2-7; v_gene: TRBV4-1
CDR3aa: ASSLRNSNQPQH; abundance: -; d_gene: -; j_gene: TRBJ1-5; v_gene: TRBV7-8
CDR3aa: ATSDLGGLHEQF; abundance: -; d_gene: -; j_gene: TRBJ2-1; v_gene: TRBV24-1
CDR3aa: ASTYGTSGGYNEQF; abundance: -; d_gene: TRBD2; j_gene: TRBJ2-1; v_gene: TRBV27
CDR3aa: ATSDLNERGNTGELF; abundance: -; d_gene: TRBD2; j_gene: TRBJ2-2; v_gene: TRBV24-1
CDR3aa: ASSPIQGLDTGELF; abundance: -; d_gene: -; j_gene: TRBJ2-2; v_gene: TRBV6-4
CDR3aa: ASSLTGHNYEQY; abundance: -; d_gene: -; j_gene: TRBJ2-7; v_gene: TRBV27
CDR3aa: ASSRTGRQDTIY; abundance: -; d_gene: TRBD1; j_gene: TRBJ1-3; v_gene: TRBV6-5
CDR3aa: AISVLQDYEQY; abundance: -; d_gene: -; j_gene: TRBJ2-7; v_gene: TRBV10-3
CDR3aa: ASSTERATNEKLF; abundance: -; d_gene: -; j_gene: TRBJ1-4; v_gene: TRBV6-5
CDR3aa: ASSFGLAGFSGANVLT; abundance: -; d_gene: TRBD2; j_gene: TRBJ2-6; v_gene: TRBV5-1
CDR3aa: ASSQAYGTASYEQY; abundance: -; d_gene: TRBD1; j_gene: TRBJ2-7; v_gene: TRBV4-3
CDR3aa: ASSQGGETQY; abundance: -; d_gene: -; j_gene: TRBJ2-5; v_gene: TRBV3-1/TRBV3-2
CDR3aa: ASSLEDGGQGNQPQH; abundance: -; d_gene: -; j_gene: TRBJ1-5; v_gene: TRBV11-2
CDR3aa: ASSHVPGLADSYNEQF; abundance: -; d_gene: TRBD2; j_gene: TRBJ2-1; v_gene: TRBV4-2
CDR3aa: ASSARDRGSDTQY; abundance: once; d_gene: TRBD1; j_gene: TRBJ2-3; v_gene: TRBV9